The clone carrying this T cell receptor beta chain was recorded many times. Its target is unknown. The use of genomic DNA as template underpinned the TCR beta VDJ and CDR3 profiling. TCRdb recomputed calls from the reads with MiXCR, one row per CDR3 protein. The sample has under 200,000 distinct CDR3 sequences, about 50% seen once. Between the trimmed V and J ends, which lost 5 bases and 0 bases, there was a span of 8 bases. This CDR3 has 12 residues. CDR1 and CDR2 from the germline V gene are DFQATT and SNEGSKA (reference sequence). This specimen comes from a study of CD8+CD57+ T cells in acquired aplastic anemia. Turning to the study itself: Quantities of DNA derived from sorted CD4+ and CD8+ cells averaged approximately 3.5 ug.

An expansion of CD8+CD57+ cells by flow cytometry had been shown in patients chosen for sequencing. Diagnosis of severe acquired aplastic anemia applied to all patients. Study outcomes and limitations: Shared by patients and controls, nearly 30 CD8+ CDR3s were abundant in patients.

The chain employs TRBV20-1 and TRBJ2-7; the D is unclear. The sample taken for sequencing was sorted CD4+, CD8+, or CD8+CD57+ T cells (not recorded which) from PBMCs. The TCR comes from a human donor with aplastic anemia. The CDR3 nucleotides are TGCAGTGCTCAGGCCGCCTCCTACGAGCAGTACTTC. Amino acid sequence: CSAQAASYEQYF.